The source of this T cell receptor (beta chain) is a study of PD-L1 blockade in urothelial cancer. This clone was seen just once. The germline gives CDR1 SNHLY, CDR2 FYNNEI. V gave up 3 bases and J gave up 9 bases, with 17 bases separating them. This CDR3 is built from 14 residues. Time point reported: pretreatment peripheral blood. The assay was immunoSEQ multiplex PCR, and TCRdb's table has in-frame clones only and misses some. This table holds about 95,000 clones, around 86% found once. This chain joins TRBV2 and TRBJ2-5, with D maybe TRBD2 (6 bases). The sequence derives from a man in his 60s with urothelial cancer. The specimen was PBMCs, collected around atezolizumab (anti-PD-L1) treatment. The CDR3 DNA follows: TGTGCCAGCAGTGAGCGGGGCCGGGAAGGGGCCCAGTACTTC. Translation gives CASSERGREGAQYF.